The 9 T cell receptor beta chains in this list originate from one sample, sequenced in a study of shared T cell receptors in the human thymus. Here immunoSEQ multiplex PCR was the method, and the copy in TCRdb shows in-frame clones only, minus some. The top ten clones hold roughly 0.033% of a sample with tens of thousands of clones, about 95% of them seen once. Sequencing input: thymocytes. The receptors were gathered from a human donor.

The table lists this clone with a count of one. The junction shows a germline mismatch at one end, possibly a read error. V and J are TRBV12-5 and TRBJ2-7; D uncertain. The CDR3 is 15 amino acids. Germline CDR1 reads LGHNT; CDR2 reads FRNRAP. This chain's CDR3 is CASGLVRRSHPPACF. In DNA form, the CDR3 reads TGTGCTAGTGGTTTGGTACGAAGGTCTCACCCACCCGCGTGCTTC.

The gene calls are TRBV4-1 and TRBJ2-4; a possible D gene is TRBD2 (5 bases). The V end lost 0 bases, the J end lost 1 base, and 10 bases lay between the germline ends. The CDR3 covers 16 residues. Germline V gene sequence: CDR1 MGHRA, CDR2 YSYEKL. CDR3 coding DNA: TGCGCCAGCAGCCAAGAAGCTAGCAGTGCCAAAAACATTCAGTACTTC. The encoded protein is CASSQEASSAKNIQYF.

The rearrangement links TRBV5-1 to TRBJ2-1; 8 nucleotides align to TRBD1. The CDR3 covers 18 residues. Germline loops: CDR1 SGHRS, CDR2 YFSETQ. V lost 5 bases to trimming and J lost 0 bases; unmatched junction nucleotides: 13. The CDR3 DNA reads as TGCGCCAGCAGTCATGGACAGGGAAGGGTTCCCTCCTACAATGAGCAGTTCTTC. Amino acid sequence: CASSHGQGRVPSYNEQFF.

The genes are TRBV29-1 and TRBJ1-2; TRBD1 aligns across 9 bases. The germline CDR1 and CDR2 sequences are SQVTM and ANQGSEA. J was trimmed by 2 bases and V by 6 bases; bases with no gene match: 4. CDR3 length: 13 amino acids. The CDR3 sequence: CSVPGQGNYGYTF. DNA of the CDR3: TGCAGCGTCCCGGGACAGGGAAACTATGGCTACACCTTC.

The chain recombines TRBV11-1 with TRBJ1-1; 7 bases match TRBD1. Germline CDR1 is SGHAT and CDR2 is FQDESV (reference sequence). Germline trimming cut 4 bases from V and 4 bases from J; bases unmatched to any gene: 9. This CDR3 region has 15 residues. CDR3 residues: CASSSRGIARTEAFF. The DNA for the CDR3 is TGTGCCAGCAGCTCCAGGGGGATCGCGCGCACTGAAGCTTTCTTT. Complete variable domain (other parts from reference TRBV11-1 and TRBJ1-1): EAEVAQSPRYKITEKSQAVAFWCDPISGHATLYWYRQILGQGPELLVQFQDESVVDDSQLPKDRFSAERLKGVDSTLKIQPAELGDSAMYLCASSSRGIARTEAFFGQGTRLTVV.

The chain is built from TRBV4-2 and TRBJ1-1, with D tentatively TRBD1 (5 bases). V shed 4 bases and J shed 0 bases, with 21 bases lying between them. The germline V gene encodes CDR1 LGHNA and CDR2 YNFKEQ. The CDR3 runs to 18 residues. CDR3 amino acids: CASSLLKGSQFMNTEAFF. CDR3 sequence (DNA): TGTGCCAGCAGCCTACTAAAGGGGTCCCAGTTCATGAACACTGAAGCTTTCTTT.

The rearrangement uses TRBV18 and TRBJ2-1, with D possibly matching TRBD2 (6 bases). The V end was cut by 0 bases, the J end by 0 bases, with 15 bases between. This CDR3 comprises 18 residues. CDR1 is KGHSH, CDR2 LQKENI, per germline. The CDR3 region is CASSPPLATSSSYNEQFF. CDR3 nucleotides: TGTGCCAGCTCACCACCACTAGCTACCTCGAGCTCCTACAATGAGCAGTTCTTC. The complete variable domain, with remaining parts taken from reference TRBV18 and TRBJ2-1, reads NAGVMQNPRHLVRRRGQEARLRCSPMKGHSHVYWYRQLPEEGLKFMVYLQKENIIDESGMPKERFSAEFPKEGPSILRIQQVVRGDSAAYFCASSPPLATSSSYNEQFFGPGTRLTVL.

The V and J genes are TRBV4-3 and TRBJ1-4; D not certain. This CDR3 spans 15 amino acids. Germline assignment: CDR1 LGHNA and CDR2 YSLEER. Trimming pared 0 bases from V and 0 bases from J, leaving 5 bases between. The CDR3 loop reads CASSQDRTTNEKLFF. CDR3 DNA: TGCGCCAGCAGCCAAGACAGAACAACTAATGAAAAACTGTTTTTT.

A single count supports this clone. This chain connects TRBV6-1 to TRBJ1-1; 8 positions match TRBD1. This CDR3 comprises 15 residues. CDR1 and CDR2 (germline): MNHNS, SASEGT. V gave up 10 bases and J gave up 2 bases; unmatched junction bases: 12. The CDR3 sequence: CATSWDRRANTEAFF. The CDR3, as DNA: TGTGCCACGTCTTGGGACAGGAGAGCAAACACTGAAGCTTTCTTT.